A single sample is the source of the 15 T cell receptor beta chains below, sequenced in a study of blood T cell repertoires in COVID-19 (dated by TCRdb to about 2020). To prepare the library, the immunoSEQ multiplex PCR assay was applied. TCRdb retrieved this table from immuneACCESS and kept in-frame rearrangements only. Not all clones are present; in checked studies, unresolved V genes account for under half, and no reason is known for the remainder. The sample contains under 130,000 clones, roughly 80% of them found a single time. Jointly, the top ten make up under 25% of the sample. The sample comprised peripheral blood. These receptor sequences come from a man between 70 and 80 years old with active or convalescent COVID-19.

The gene calls are TRBV20-1 and TRBJ1-1; a weak D match, TRBD1 (5 bases). The CDR3 is 11 amino acids. Germline-derived CDR1 and CDR2 are DFQATT and SNEGSKA (reference sequence). CDR3 bases: TGCAGCGTAAAGCAGGGAACTCCAGCTTTCTTT. Translated: CSVKQGTPAFF.

The chain uses TRBV28 and TRBJ2-7, with TRBD1 identical over 7 bases. Germline V gene lookup returns CDR1 MDHEN and CDR2 SYDVKM. CDR3 length: 12 residues. The ends lost 5 bases at V and 6 bases at J; junction bases unmatched: 4. CDR3 bases: TGTGCCAGCAGTGTGACAGGGCTCGAGCAGTACTTC. Its protein is CASSVTGLEQYF.

V gene TRBV4-1 combines with J gene TRBJ2-1; TRBD2 matches at 10 bases. V lost 5 bases, J lost 7 bases, and 8 bases stayed unmatched. Germline-derived CDR1 and CDR2 are MGHRA and YSYEKL. The CDR3 totals 15 residues. The CDR3, as DNA: TGCGCCAGCAGCTCCCTTGGAGCGGGAGGGAATGAGCAGTTCTTC. This translates into CASSSLGAGGNEQFF.

CDR3 in amino acids: CASSPGQGYIQYF. The CDR3 DNA follows: TGTGCCAGTAGTCCTGGACAGGGGTACATTCAGTACTTC. The J gene is TRBJ2-4, the V gene TRBV19; 9 positions agree with TRBD1. The CDR3 sequence is 13 residues long. V was clipped by 5 bases and J by 8 bases; unmatched bases: 4. Germline V lookup: CDR1 LNHDA, CDR2 SQIVND (reference sequence).

This clone was seen more than once but under ten times. The V gene is TRBV28, the J gene TRBJ2-3, with TRBD2 matching over 13 bases. CDR3 length: 18 residues. J lost 6 bases, V lost 5 bases, and 14 bases had no gene match. The germline V gene has CDR1 MDHEN and CDR2 SYDVKM. This CDR3 is CASSPRPGTSGTGDTQYF. The CDR3 DNA is TGTGCCAGCAGTCCCCGTCCCGGGACTAGCGGGACGGGGGATACGCAGTATTTT.

The chain joins TRBV3-1 (or the pseudogene TRBV3-2) to TRBJ2-1; 8 bases align to TRBD1. The CDR3 is made up of 13 amino acids. Germline V CDR1 and CDR2: LGHDT, YNNKEL (reference sequence). V was pared by 6 bases and J by 8 bases, with 6 bases of the junction left unmatched. The CDR3 protein is CASREGQVHEQFF. As DNA, the CDR3 is TGTGCCAGCAGGGAGGGACAGGTTCATGAGCAGTTCTTC.

The chain uses TRBV5-1 and TRBJ2-5; no firm D call. The CDR3 length is 14 residues. Germline loops: CDR1 SGHRS, CDR2 YFSETQ. V lost 1 base to trimming and J lost 5 bases, with 12 bases between them. CDR3 protein: CASSLKSLGETQYF. Here the CDR3 DNA reads TGCGCCAGCAGCTTGAAGAGCCTAGGCGAGACCCAGTACTTC.

This chain joins TRBV4-1 and TRBJ2-6; 7 bases map to TRBD2. The germline V gene encodes CDR1 MGHRA and CDR2 YSYEKL. The CDR3 contains 16 residues. The J segment lost 2 bases and the V segment lost 3 bases, leaving 4 bases of the junction unmatched. The CDR3 nucleotides are TGCGCCAGCAGCCAGCCCACTAGCGCTGGGGCCAACGTCCTGACTTTC. Translating gives CASSQPTSAGANVLTF.

The CDR3 is CASSHGLAGETQYF. CDR3 nucleotide sequence: TGTGCCAGCAGCCACGGACTAGCGGGAGAGACCCAGTACTTC. The chain has TRBV3-1 (or the pseudogene TRBV3-2) and TRBJ2-5; 11 positions match TRBD2. The CDR3 is 14 amino acids. V dropped 3 bases and J dropped 4; count of bases not matched to a gene: 1. Germline CDR1 reads LGHDT; CDR2 reads YNNKEL (reference sequence).

The rearrangement links TRBV27 to TRBJ2-1, with TRBD2 identical over 8 bases. Trimming removed 2 bases from V and 0 bases from J; junction bases left unmatched: 0. Germline CDR1 MNHEY, CDR2 SMNVEV (reference sequence). CDR3 length equals 15 residues. CDR3 sequence: CASSLAGGSYNEQFF. CDR3 DNA sequence: TGTGCCAGCAGTTTAGCGGGAGGCTCCTACAATGAGCAGTTCTTC.

This chain connects TRBV24-1 to TRBJ2-1, with 14 nucleotides matching TRBD2. The length of the CDR3 is 19 residues. CDR1 is KGHDR, CDR2 SFDVKD, per germline. Losses at the gene ends were 4 bases for V and 6 bases for J; bases not matched to a gene: 13. CDR3 coding DNA: TGTGCCACCAGTGACCCGACCCCGACTAGCGGGAGGGCCATCAATGAGCAGTTCTTC. It specifies CATSDPTPTSGRAINEQFF.

The chain combines TRBV3-1 (or the pseudogene TRBV3-2) with TRBJ2-7, with a tentative D call TRBD2 (5 bases). The V end was cut by 2 bases, the J end by 2 bases, with 10 bases between. Germline-derived CDR1 and CDR2 are LGHDT and YNNKEL (reference sequence). This CDR3 comprises 14 residues. CDR3: CASSQSGSAYEQYF. The CDR3, as DNA: TGTGCCAGCAGCCAAAGTGGGAGCGCCTACGAGCAGTACTTC.

The chain links TRBV6-5 to TRBJ1-4, with TRBD1 matching over 8 bases. This CDR3 comprises 15 residues. Trimming cost V 9 bases and J 3 bases; bases outside gene matches: 9. Per the germline V gene, CDR1 is MNHEY and CDR2 is SVGAGI. In DNA form, the CDR3 reads TGTGCCAGTCAGAGACAGGGGTCTCCTAATGAAAAACTGTTTTTT. Its protein product is CASQRQGSPNEKLFF.

V is TRBV6-1 and J is TRBJ1-5; TRBD1 matches 9 bases. V lost 2 bases to trimming and J lost 0 bases; unmatched junction nucleotides: 8. This CDR3 is 18 amino acids long. Per the germline V gene, CDR1 is MNHNS and CDR2 is SASEGT. The CDR3 nucleotides read TGTGCCAGCAGTGAAAGTATAGGGACAGGGTATAGCAATCAGCCCCAGCATTTT. Protein sequence: CASSESIGTGYSNQPQHF.

The chain is built from TRBV18 and TRBJ1-3; D is possibly TRBD1 (6 bases). Germline V gene data show CDR1 as KGHSH and CDR2 as LQKENI. With 5 bases removed from V and 1 base from J, the gap between germline ends came to 18 bases. The CDR3 has 17 residues. CDR3 protein: CASSSTGSLLSGNTIYF. The CDR3 region has the DNA TGTGCCAGCTCATCCACAGGGTCATTGCTATCTGGAAACACCATATATTTT. Variable domain in full (rest from reference TRBV18 and TRBJ1-3): NAGVMQNPRHLVRRRGQEARLRCSPMKGHSHVYWYRQLPEEGLKFMVYLQKENIIDESGMPKERFSAEFPKEGPSILRIQQVVRGDSAAYFCASSSTGSLLSGNTIYFGEGSWLTVV.